Below, one T cell receptor beta chain is given with its context. The sample originates from a study of T-cell memory formation after mild COVID-19. Via MiXCR, TCRdb re-called the 5' RACE reads, giving one row per CDR3 protein. The table includes about 250,000 distinct CDR3 sequences, approximately 18% detected once. The CDR3 consists of 14 residues. The germline V gene has CDR1 MDHEN and CDR2 SYDVKM. Trimming removed 5 bases at V and 3 bases at J, with 12 bases between. The V call is TRBV28, the J call TRBJ2-3; D assignment may be TRBD1 or TRBD2 (5 bases each). This TCR derives from a man younger than 35 who had mild COVID-19 (a few samples of this study predate the infection). Cell type and time point are not known. The sample comprised PBMCs or a T cell subset sorted from them (not recorded which). The CDR3 nucleotides are TGTGCCAGCAGTCCCGGGACCGAGACAGATACGCAGTATTTT. The encoded protein is CASSPGTETDTQYF. The full variable domain, rest sourced from reference TRBV28 and TRBJ2-3, is DVKVTQSSRYLVKRTGEKVFLECVQDMDHENMFWYRQDPGLGLRLIYFSYDVKMKEKGDIPEGYSVSREKKERFSLILESASTNQTSMYLCASSPGTETDTQYFGPGTRLTVL.